This is a list of T cell receptor beta chains from one sample in a study of blood T cell repertoires in COVID-19. Repertoires were generated with immunoSEQ multiplex PCR, while TCRdb's copy carries only in-frame clones and drops some. Of about 140,000 clones listed, about four fifths are singletons. The sample consisted of PBMCs or T cells enriched from blood (not recorded which). The source of these receptors is a man aged 35-49 years with acute COVID-19. CDR3s include the opening cysteine and the closing phenylalanine or tryptophan. D genes are given only for firm matches. Expanded clones are given a class, and other clones once, few, many or no size at all.

-	TRBV28	-	TRBJ1-1	TGTGCCGCTACGCCGAGCGACACTGAAGCTTTCTTT	CAATPSDTEAFF
-	TRBV10-3	-	TRBJ1-2	TGTGCCATCAGTGGGGAGATTCGGTATGGCTACACCTTC	CAISGEIRYGYTF
-	TRBV5-1	-	TRBJ1-1	TGCGCCAGCAGCTTGGGTGACAGGACCCCTGAGACTTTCTTT	CASSLGDRTPETFF
-	TRBV7-2	-	TRBJ1-6	TGTGCCAGCGGCCCATCGGGCTACGGGAATAATTCACCCCTCCACTTT	CASGPSGYGNNSPLHF
-	TRBV30	TRBD1	TRBJ2-1	TGTGCCTGGAGTGTAATTCCGGGACAGGGTCTGGATGAGCAGTTCTTC	CAWSVIPGQGLDEQFF
once	TRBV6-5	-	TRBJ1-2	TGTGCCAGCAGTTACCAACCAGGCTATGGCTACACCTTC	CASSYQPGYGYTF
-	TRBV5-1	-	TRBJ1-6	TGCGCCAGCAGCTCCGGACAGAATCCTAATTCACCCCTCCACTTT	CASSSGQNPNSPLHF
-	TRBV10-1	-	TRBJ1-3	TGCGCCAGCAGTGATAATCGGGGCTCTGGAAACACCATATATTTT	CASSDNRGSGNTIYF
-	TRBV13	-	TRBJ1-1	TGTGCCAGCAGCTTAGGGGGGCCGAACACTGAAGCTTTCTTT	CASSLGGPNTEAFF
-	TRBV28	-	TRBJ2-1	TGTGCCAGCAGTCAAATACAGTCTGAGCAGTTCTTC	CASSQIQSEQFF
-	TRBV12-3/TRBV12-4	TRBD1	TRBJ1-1	TGTGCCAGCAGTTTAACAGGGGACACTGAAGCTTTCTTT	CASSLTGDTEAFF
few	TRBV4-3	-	TRBJ1-1	TGCGCCAGCAGCCCTAGCGGCCTTAGGAACACTGAAGCTTTCTTT	CASSPSGLRNTEAFF
few	TRBV30	-	TRBJ2-1	TGTGCCTGGAGTGTGGGGGGTAGTGAGCAGTTCTTC	CAWSVGGSEQFF
-	TRBV10-3	TRBD2	TRBJ2-1	TGTGCCATCCAAACCCCTACGGGAGGACACAATGAGCAGTTCTTC	CAIQTPTGGHNEQFF
-	TRBV15	-	TRBJ2-3	TGTGCCACCAGCAAGGGCGGGGCCGGCACAGATACGCAGTATTTT	CATSKGGAGTDTQYF
once	TRBV18	TRBD2	TRBJ2-7	TGTGCCAGCTCAGCGGGAGCCTACGAGCAGTACTTC	CASSAGAYEQYF
once	TRBV6-5	-	TRBJ2-7	TGTGCCAGCAGGTCCTACTACGAGCAGTACTTC	CASRSYYEQYF
-	TRBV7-9	TRBD1	TRBJ1-2	TGTGCCAGCAGTATATCCGGGACAGCTTATGGCTACACCTTC	CASSISGTAYGYTF
-	TRBV21-1	-	TRBJ1-6	TGTGCCAGCAGCAAAGAGGAGGGCCATCGGGGACTTTCACCCCTCCACTTT	CASSKEEGHRGLSPLHF
-	TRBV5-1	TRBD2	TRBJ2-7	TGCGCCAGCAGCTTGAACGGGGGGGCAACCTACGAGCAGTACTTC	CASSLNGGATYEQYF
-	TRBV4-2	TRBD1	TRBJ1-2	TGTGCCAGCAGCCAAGAGAGGGGGCCTAACTATGGCTACACCTTC	CASSQERGPNYGYTF
-	TRBV6-2/TRBV6-3	TRBD1	TRBJ1-5	TGTGCCAGCAGCCTGGGGACAGCTAATCAGCCCCAGCATTTT	CASSLGTANQPQHF
-	TRBV28	-	TRBJ2-7	TGTGCCAGCAGTTCACAGGGCGAGAACCCCTACGAGCAGTACTTC	CASSSQGENPYEQYF
-	TRBV18	-	TRBJ1-4	TGTGCCAGCTCACCTAGTGCAACTAATGAAAAACTGTTTTTT	CASSPSATNEKLFF
-	TRBV10-3	-	TRBJ2-2	TGTGCCATCAGTGAGTCCCCCCGCGCGAACACCGGGGAGCTGTTTTTT	CAISESPRANTGELFF
-	TRBV6-5	TRBD1	TRBJ1-5	TGTGCCACCTTATTCGGTGGGGACAGCCATCAGCCCCAGCATTTT	CATLFGGDSHQPQHF
-	TRBV20-1	TRBD2	TRBJ2-3	TGCAGTGCTAGTCTAGGACTAGCGGGAGTAACAGATACGCAGTATTTT	CSASLGLAGVTDTQYF
few	TRBV5-1	-	TRBJ2-1	TGCGCCAGCGCCCCGAACGGAGGTGAGCAGTTCTTC	CASAPNGGEQFF
-	TRBV9	-	TRBJ2-2	TGTGCCAGCAGCGCAGGACTGACTTGGGAGCTGTTTTTT	CASSAGLTWELFF
-	TRBV6-5	TRBD2	TRBJ2-7	TGTGCCAGCAGGGCGGGACTAGCGGCCTACGAGCAGTACTTC	CASRAGLAAYEQYF
-	TRBV6-5	-	TRBJ1-1	TGTGCCAGCAGTTACGCCCTGGGAGGCCGAGAAGCTTTCTTT	CASSYALGGREAFF
-	TRBV27	TRBD2	TRBJ2-1	TGTGCCAGCAGTTCCCTCTCGACTAGCGGGGGGGAAAACACCTACAATGAGCAGTTCTTC	CASSSLSTSGGENTYNEQFF
-	TRBV15	-	TRBJ2-7	TGTGCCACCAGCAACCCAACTAACAACTACGAGCAGTACTTC	CATSNPTNNYEQYF
-	TRBV9	-	TRBJ2-3	TGTGCCAGCAGCGTAGATCTCCCAGATACGCAGTATTTT	CASSVDLPDTQYF
-	TRBV7-9	-	TRBJ2-3	TGTGCCAGCAGCTCGAGTCCCTACGAGGATACGCAGTATTTT	CASSSSPYEDTQYF
few	TRBV3-1/TRBV3-2	-	TRBJ1-2	TGTGCCAGCAGCCAAGATTCCAGGGCAAATAACTATGGCTACACCTTC	CASSQDSRANNYGYTF
-	TRBV29-1	-	TRBJ2-7	TGCAGCGGAGCAGGGGCAGGCGAGCAGTACTTC	CSGAGAGEQYF
-	TRBV3-1/TRBV3-2	-	TRBJ2-5	TGTGCCAGCAGCCCCTCCGGGACACCCTCGGAGACCCAGTACTTC	CASSPSGTPSETQYF
-	TRBV3-1/TRBV3-2	-	TRBJ2-3	TGTGCCAGCAGCCCCCCTCGGTTGGGCGGGAAAGATACGCAGTATTTT	CASSPPRLGGKDTQYF
-	TRBV5-8	-	TRBJ1-3	TGTGCCACCAGACCCAGCTCTGGAAACACCATATATTTT	CATRPSSGNTIYF
-	TRBV11-2	TRBD2	TRBJ2-1	TGTGCCAGCAGCTTCTTAGCGGGGGGGCCGAGTGAGCAGTTCTTC	CASSFLAGGPSEQFF